The entry below gives a single T cell receptor (beta chain) sequence along with its context. As yet, its antigen is unknown. This sample's time point: week 23, last vaccination. Each vaccine dose was 300 ug of mutant IDH1 20-mer peptide, with topical imiquimod. This specimen comes from a study of a mutant IDH1 vaccine in newly diagnosed glioma. Study context: Patients came in for eight vaccinations, in weeks 1, 3, 5, 7, 11, 15, 19 and 23. The study started vaccination 4-6 weeks after radiotherapy alone, or with temozolomide cycles. The therapy given earlier, which was standard therapy, consisted of radiotherapy, temozolomide, or both, and most of the patients received both.

The CDR3 length is 14 residues. The V gene end was trimmed by 4 bases and the J gene end by 9 bases; junction bases not matched to a gene: 9. Germline V gene data show CDR1 as SQVTM and CDR2 as ANQGSEA. Data came from immunoSEQ multiplex PCR; TCRdb stores just in-frame clones and leaves some out. The data contain about 67,000 clones, over 75% of them singletons. The sequence was obtained from a man between 18 and 35 years old with glioma. Sequenced here: PBMCs, sampled from a glioma patient whose treatment included an IDH1 peptide vaccine. The chain joins TRBV29-1 to TRBJ2-1, with 10 bases that match TRBD2. CDR3 nucleotide sequence: TGCAGCGTTGGTCGCCTAGCGGGAGAGGGTGAGCAGTTCTTC. This sequence encodes CSVGRLAGEGEQFF.